The rows below give T cell receptor beta chains drawn from one sample of a study of PD-1 blockade in classical Hodgkin lymphoma. Method: immunoSEQ multiplex PCR; TCRdb's copy keeps in-frame clones and lacks some. The sample consists of thousands of clones, approximately 80% of them appearing once. Source: CD4+ T cells from blood, taken before the fourth cycle of nivolumab. These TCRs come from a human donor with classical Hodgkin lymphoma. The CDR3 runs from the conserved cysteine through the conserved F or W. Each record gives: D gene, V gene, J gene, CDR3 protein. D genes are given only for firm matches.

>NA|TRBV7-9|TRBJ2-1
CASSLDPAAGGARNEQFF
>NA|TRBV5-6|TRBJ1-1
CASSPPRIGGTEAFF
>NA|TRBV11-2|TRBJ2-7
CASSLPGTPPNF
>NA|TRBV5-1|TRBJ1-5
CASSLTPYSNQPQHF
>NA|TRBV9|TRBJ1-2
CASSVSQDSKGGYTF
>NA|TRBV4-3|TRBJ2-1
CASSQDFGPYYNEQFF
>NA|TRBV11-3|TRBJ1-1
CASSLNQRNEAFF
>NA|TRBV25-1|TRBJ1-4
CASSEYWGTNEKLFF
>TRBD2|TRBV15|TRBJ2-5
CATSRARTSGVIQETQYF
>NA|TRBV5-1|TRBJ2-6
CASSLVRSGANVLTF
>NA|TRBV7-3|TRBJ1-6
CASSLGGNNSPLHF
>TRBD2|TRBV7-2|TRBJ2-3
CASSFGLAGGDREYF
>TRBD1|TRBV4-1|TRBJ1-1
CASSHRTGNTEAFF
>TRBD1|TRBV4-3|TRBJ1-5
CASSQVIGTGVVQPQHF
>TRBD1|TRBV19|TRBJ1-2
CASSTWDRGLYGYTF
>NA|TRBV19|TRBJ2-1
CASSIDGTSYNEQFF
>TRBD2|TRBV28|TRBJ2-1
CASSLLGVAGPRGGNEQFF
>NA|TRBV27|TRBJ1-2
CASSFAPGGSNGYTF
>NA|TRBV7-2|TRBJ2-1
CASSFRGLSYNEQFF
>NA|TRBV28|TRBJ2-2
CASGRGPTGELFF
>TRBD1|TRBV7-3|TRBJ2-5
CASSFGTGGAQTQYF
>NA|TRBV30|TRBJ1-5
CAWSPGQGSNQPQHF
>TRBD2|TRBV15|TRBJ2-1
CATSRSIQRGNSYNEQFF
>NA|TRBV7-2|TRBJ1-1
CASSLVGGTDTEAFF
>NA|TRBV19|TRBJ1-5
CASIPGTAKNQPQHF
>NA|TRBV4-3|TRBJ1-6
CASSQGPSKGSPLHF
>NA|TRBV7-4|TRBJ1-1
CATHRRARRYGAFF
>TRBD2|TRBV13|TRBJ2-1
CASSLVSGGASSYNEQFF
>NA|TRBV2|TRBJ1-2
CASTDPGHQKGYTF
>TRBD1|TRBV6-6|NA
CASSSWTGSYEQYF
>NA|TRBV2|TRBJ1-5
CASTVQLDQPQHF
>NA|TRBV4-1|TRBJ2-7
CASSQDVLGSYEQYF
>NA|TRBV19|TRBJ1-2
CASSWADYGYTF
>TRBD1|TRBV7-2|TRBJ2-7
CASSSYRTGPYEQYF
>TRBD1|TRBV5-6|TRBJ2-7
CASSSRLRDSLF
>TRBD1|TRBV28|TRBJ2-2
CASSHDRGRYTGELFF
>NA|TRBV25-1|TRBJ2-3
CASSEPTGLSTDTQYF
>NA|TRBV23-1|TRBJ1-4
CASSPKTGFHEKLFF
>NA|TRBV11-1|TRBJ2-5
CASSSLGGRREGGETQYF
>NA|TRBV28|TRBJ1-2
CAITRGNYGYTF
>NA|TRBV21-1|TRBJ1-3
CASSAGRPSGNTIYF
>NA|TRBV28|TRBJ2-1
CASSLSYEQFF
>NA|TRBV7-2|TRBJ2-7
CASSKPVLYEQYF